Shown below are 7 T cell receptor beta chains from a single sample sequenced in a study of PD-1 blockade in classical Hodgkin lymphoma. The protocol was immunoSEQ multiplex PCR, while the TCRdb copy is restricted to in-frame clones and leaves out a portion. The top ten clones hold about 8% of a sample with about 64,000 clones, 90% to 95% of them seen once. Described time point: cycle 4 day 1 (C4D1), after 6 weeks of nivolumab. Each of the patients experienced relapse following autologous stem cell transplantation, and their brentuximab vedotin exposure differed. The sample was peripheral blood mononuclear cells (PBMCs), taken before the fourth cycle of nivolumab. The source of these receptors is a human donor with classical Hodgkin lymphoma.

The rearrangement joins TRBV5-6 to TRBJ2-5, with 8 bases aligning to TRBD2. Germline CDR1 and CDR2: SGHDT and YYEEEE. This CDR3 is 14 amino acids long. V trimming: 6 bases; J trimming: 5 bases; junction bases outside the gene matches: 9. The CDR3 sequence: CASKYGGAGETQYF. The DNA for the CDR3 is TGTGCCAGCAAGTACGGGGGGGCCGGGGAGACCCAGTACTTC.

J is TRBJ1-6 and V is TRBV28; 7 bases agree with TRBD1. With 6 bases clipped from V and 9 bases from J, the junction kept 14 bases outside the gene matches. CDR1 and CDR2 from the germline V gene are MDHEN and SYDVKM. The CDR3 is 16 amino acids. CDR3 DNA sequence: TGTGCCAGCAGCACGACCACGGGACAGTTAGGTTCACCCCTCCACTTT. Protein product: CASSTTTGQLGSPLHF.

The chain couples TRBV2 to TRBJ2-7, with TRBD2 as a possible D gene (6 bases). Germline CDR1 and CDR2: SNHLY and FYNNEI. This CDR3 contains 15 residues. Trimming took 7 bases from V and 0 from J, leaving 16 bases between them. This chain's CDR3 is CASMTRGEGSYEQYF. CDR3 in DNA: TGTGCCAGCATGACTAGAGGTGAGGGCTCCTACGAGCAGTACTTC. The variable domain in full, completed from reference TRBV2 and TRBJ2-7, reads EPEVTQTPSHQVTQMGQEVILRCVPISNHLYFYWYRQILGQKVEFLVSFYNNEISEKSEIFDDQFSVERPDGSNFTLKIRSTKLEDSAMYFCASMTRGEGSYEQYFGPGTRLTVT.

The chain uses TRBV7-2 and TRBJ1-2; D may be TRBD1 (6 bases). Germline V gene lookup returns CDR1 SGHTA and CDR2 FQGNSA. The germline V and J ends were trimmed by 2 bases and 8 bases, with 24 bases remaining between them. The CDR3 runs 17 residues. This chain's CDR3 is CASSLPLLGGRGEGYTF. CDR3 nucleotides: TGTGCCAGCAGCTTACCCCTTTTGGGGGGGCGAGGGGAGGGCTACACCTTC. Complete variable domain (other parts from reference TRBV7-2 and TRBJ1-2): GAGVSQSPSNKVTEKGKDVELRCDPISGHTALYWYRQSLGQGLEFLIYFQGNSAPDKSGLPSDRFSAERTGGSVSTLTIQRTQQEDSAVYLCASSLPLLGGRGEGYTFGSGTRLTVV.

This chain connects TRBV5-1 to TRBJ2-3, with D perhaps TRBD2 (6 bases). Per germline, CDR1 SGHRS and CDR2 YFSETQ. Trimming left V 7 bases short and J 0 bases short, with 6 bases between. This CDR3 comprises 12 residues. The CDR3 reads CASAGSTDTQYF. The CDR3 coding sequence is TGCGCCAGCGCGGGGAGCACAGATACGCAGTATTTT. Full variable domain (missing parts from reference TRBV5-1 and TRBJ2-3): KAGVTQTPRYLIKTRGQQVTLSCSPISGHRSVSWYQQTPGQGLQFLFEYFSETQRNKGNFPGRFSGRQFSNSRSEMNVSTLELGDSALYLCASAGSTDTQYFGPGTRLTVL.

The chain employs TRBV28 and TRBJ1-2; D not certain. This CDR3 spans 12 amino acids. The V end lost 8 bases, the J end lost 4 bases, and 11 bases lay between the germline ends. Germline V gene sequence: CDR1 MDHEN, CDR2 SYDVKM. This chain's CDR3 is CASLVHSYGYTF. The CDR3 DNA sequence: TGTGCCAGCCTAGTACACTCCTATGGCTACACCTTC.

This clone showed up just once. The chain recombines TRBV4-2 with TRBJ2-1; D is unresolved. V was shortened by 6 bases and J by 6 bases, with 6 bases between the two germline ends. CDR1 LGHNA and CDR2 YNFKEQ come from the germline V gene. The CDR3 contains 11 residues. This chain's CDR3 is CASSLGNEQFF. The CDR3 coding sequence is TGTGCCAGCAGTCTCGGCAATGAGCAGTTCTTC.